This T cell receptor beta chain was found in a study of T-cell reconstitution after alpha-beta-depleted transplantation in children. This clonotype has just a few counts. Its specificity is not known. Germline V gene sequence: CDR1 ENHRY, CDR2 SYGVKD. V shed 4 bases and J shed 11 bases, with 14 bases lying between them. The CDR3 covers 12 residues. Preparation of the TCRbeta library involved a method that used unique molecular identifiers. One entry per CDR3 protein results from TCRdb running MiXCR on the PCR reads. The sample lists about 980,000 distinct CDR3 sequences, about 29% occurring once. Whole-study findings and limits: By one year post-transplant, T-cell counts and diversity largely arose from T cells that were newly produced. Where alpha-beta T cells came from about two months after transplant was reportedly several hundred expanded graft clones.

V usage is TRBV10-3 and J usage is TRBJ1-1, with D possibly being TRBD1 (6 bases). This sequence originates from a boy less than two years old who had a stem cell transplant for SCID, so the T cells may come from the graft donor. Sequencing used PBMCs, mostly from graft donor cells, obtained 360 days after TCRalphabeta/CD19-depleted stem cell transplant. This CDR3 is CAISVGANGAFF. CDR3 in DNA: TGTGCCATCAGTGTGGGGGCCAACGGGGCTTTCTTT.